The 15 T cell receptor beta chains below come from one sample, sequenced in a study of cytomegalovirus exposure and HLA in healthy donors. Both 60 Vbeta primers and 13 Jbeta primers went into the PCR. Some clones are missing from TCRdb's copy, which holds only in-frame ones; the method was immunoSEQ multiplex PCR. The sample records about 130,000 clones, around 80% being singletons. Sequenced input: PBMCs. The receptors here all came from a man under 40 in good health.

This clone was picked up a small number of times. V and J are TRBV25-1 and TRBJ2-2; D call uncertain. The CDR3 runs to 15 residues. The germline CDR1 and CDR2 sequences are MGHDK and SYGVNS. Trimming took 5 bases from V and 4 from J, leaving 14 bases between them. CDR3 residues: CASSTAAEVTGELFF. Here the CDR3 DNA reads TGTGCCAGCAGTACGGCGGCAGAGGTCACCGGGGAGCTGTTTTTT.

V usage is TRBV27 and J usage is TRBJ2-2; 8 positions match TRBD2. From germline, CDR1 is MNHEY and CDR2 SMNVEV (reference sequence). V trimming: 6 bases; J trimming: 5 bases; junction bases outside the gene matches: 8. The CDR3 covers 15 residues. The CDR3 DNA sequence: TGTGCCAGCAGCCCCCCGGGACTAGTGACCGGGGAGCTGTTTTTT. It yields the protein CASSPPGLVTGELFF.

A few counts support this clone. The chain joins TRBV30 to TRBJ2-1; 7 bases are shared with TRBD1. Germline V CDR1 and CDR2: GTSNPN, SVGIG (reference sequence). With V trimmed by 2 bases and J by 3 bases, 1 base remained unmatched. There are 13 residues in the CDR3. The CDR3 reads CAWSPGGYNEQFF. The CDR3 coding sequence is TGTGCCTGGAGTCCAGGGGGCTACAATGAGCAGTTCTTC.

In this sample, this clone turned up once. V and J are TRBV29-1 and TRBJ2-3, with 9 nucleotides matching TRBD2. The CDR3 has 16 amino acids. Unmatched junction bases numbered 13, after V lost 7 bases and J lost 2 bases. Germline V gene lookup returns CDR1 SQVTM and CDR2 ANQGSEA. In DNA, the CDR3 is TGCAGCGCCTTTGGAGGGGCTAGCGGGAACACAGATACGCAGTATTTT. It codes for CSAFGGASGNTDTQYF.

This clone occurred a few times. As DNA, the CDR3 is TGTGCCAGCGTAAGGGGACAGCCACAGGGGCCCCAGCATTTT. It yields the protein CASVRGQPQGPQHF. The chain recombines TRBV6-5 with TRBJ1-5; 7 bases line up with TRBD1. This CDR3 comprises 14 residues. CDR1 is MNHEY and CDR2 is SVGAGI in the germline V gene. V shed 8 bases and J 9 bases; nucleotides not matched to a gene: 13.

The J gene is TRBJ2-1, the V gene TRBV7-8, with D tentatively TRBD2 (5 bases). Per germline, CDR1 SGHVS and CDR2 FQNEAQ. The CDR3 extends over 13 amino acids. Deletions cut 5 bases from V and 10 bases from J, with 15 bases between. The CDR3 region has the DNA TGTGCCAGCAGCCCCTCAAGCGGCCAAGAGCAGTTCTTC. Translated: CASSPSSGQEQFF. The full variable domain, rest sourced from reference TRBV7-8 and TRBJ2-1, is GAGVSQSPRYKVAKRGQDVALRCDPISGHVSLFWYQQALGQGPEFLTYFQNEAQLDKSGLPSDRFFAERPEGSVSTLKIQRTQQEDSAVYLCASSPSSGQEQFFGPGTRLTVL.

The table lists this clone with a count of one. The chain links TRBV2 to TRBJ1-1; maybe TRBD1 (5 bases). The germline CDR1 and CDR2 sequences are SNHLY and FYNNEI. CDR3 length: 13 amino acids. Trimming took off 6 bases at V and 11 bases at J, with 19 bases between the two ends. The CDR3 nucleotides are TGTGCCAGCAGCGACCGGGGCTGGGAGGGGGCTTTCTTT. It codes for CASSDRGWEGAFF.

This chain uses TRBV9 with TRBJ2-7; 8 nucleotides agree with TRBD1. Trimming cost V 4 bases and J 6 bases; bases outside gene matches: 6. CDR3 size: 13 residues. The V gene's germline CDR1 is SGDLS and CDR2 YYNGEE. DNA for the CDR3: TGTGCCAGCAGCCCCTATACAGGGGGCGAGCAGTACTTC. It translates to CASSPYTGGEQYF.

V gene TRBV5-1 combines with J gene TRBJ1-1; possibly TRBD1 for D (5 bases). CDR3 length: 15 residues. V gave up 4 bases and J gave up 2 bases, with 15 bases separating them. Germline V gene sequence: CDR1 SGHRS, CDR2 YFSETQ. The CDR3 protein is CASSRVGGGNTEAFF. For the CDR3, the DNA is TGCGCCAGCAGCCGGGTCGGGGGAGGTAACACTGAAGCTTTCTTT.

This clone has just a few counts. The rearrangement joins TRBV6-5 to TRBJ2-3, with 9 bases aligning to TRBD2. V trimming: 6 bases; J trimming: 3 bases; junction bases outside the gene matches: 7. The CDR3 consists of 15 residues. CDR1 MNHEY and CDR2 SVGAGI come from the germline V gene. The DNA of the CDR3 is TGTGCCAGCAGCAGTAGCGGGAGCCCAACAGATACGCAGTATTTT. This encodes CASSSSGSPTDTQYF.

This clone was seen a handful of times. The chain combines TRBV4-1 with TRBJ2-5; D possibly corresponds to TRBD2 (6 bases). The end of the DNA is better explained by TRBJ2-7, so the J call may be wrong. The CDR3 is 17 residues long. The germline gives CDR1 MGHRA, CDR2 YSYEKL. CDR3 sequence reads: CASSHPLKRAEGYEQYF. The CDR3, as DNA: TGCGCCAGCAGCCACCCCCTCAAGCGGGCCGAGGGCTACGAGCAGTACTTC.

The gene calls are TRBV27 and TRBJ2-1, with D possibly matching TRBD1 (6 bases). This CDR3 has 17 residues. V lost 3 bases, J lost 5 bases, and 20 bases lay in between. Germline assignment: CDR1 MNHEY and CDR2 SMNVEV (reference sequence). The CDR3: CASSFSKALGANNEQFF. The DNA of the CDR3 is TGTGCCAGCAGTTTTTCCAAAGCCTTGGGGGCTAACAATGAGCAGTTCTTC.

The V call is TRBV18, the J call TRBJ2-1; D is perhaps TRBD1 (5 bases). Germline V gene sequence: CDR1 KGHSH, CDR2 LQKENI. V shed 1 base and J shed 3 bases, with 10 bases lying between them. This CDR3 has 15 residues. The CDR3 DNA reads as TGTGCCAGCTCACCACGGACAACCCACTACAATGAGCAGTTCTTC. Translated: CASSPRTTHYNEQFF.

The chain uses TRBV29-1 and TRBJ2-1; no firm D call. The ends were cut back, 7 bases at V and 3 bases at J, with 16 bases in the middle. CDR1 and CDR2 from the germline V gene are SQVTM and ANQGSEA. This CDR3 has 14 amino acids. The CDR3 coding sequence is TGCAGCGCTAACCTAGTGGTCCTCTACAATGAGCAGTTCTTC. It codes for CSANLVVLYNEQFF.

The CDR3 reads CASHAGLLDYNEQFF. The DNA of the CDR3 is TGTGCCAGCCATGCTGGGCTTTTGGACTACAATGAGCAGTTCTTC. This chain uses TRBV5-6 with TRBJ2-1; D is unresolved. The germline CDR1 and CDR2 sequences are SGHDT and YYEEEE. The V gene lost 7 bases and the J gene lost 3 bases, with 17 bases spanning the gap. This CDR3 region has 15 residues.